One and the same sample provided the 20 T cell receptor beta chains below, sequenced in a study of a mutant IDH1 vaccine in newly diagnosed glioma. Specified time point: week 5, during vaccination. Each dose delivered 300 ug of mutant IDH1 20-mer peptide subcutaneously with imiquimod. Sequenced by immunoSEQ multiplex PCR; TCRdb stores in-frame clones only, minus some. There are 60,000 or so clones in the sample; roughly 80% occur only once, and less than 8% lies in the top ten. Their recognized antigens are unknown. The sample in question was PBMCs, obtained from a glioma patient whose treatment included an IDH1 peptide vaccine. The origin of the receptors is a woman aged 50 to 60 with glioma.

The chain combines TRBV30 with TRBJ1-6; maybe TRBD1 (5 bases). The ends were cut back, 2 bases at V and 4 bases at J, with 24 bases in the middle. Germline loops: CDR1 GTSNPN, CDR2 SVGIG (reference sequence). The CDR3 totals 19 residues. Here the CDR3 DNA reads TGTGCCTGGAGTCCCCGGGACGGAGGCCTTGTACTATATAATTCACCCCTCCACTTT. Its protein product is CAWSPRDGGLVLYNSPLHF.

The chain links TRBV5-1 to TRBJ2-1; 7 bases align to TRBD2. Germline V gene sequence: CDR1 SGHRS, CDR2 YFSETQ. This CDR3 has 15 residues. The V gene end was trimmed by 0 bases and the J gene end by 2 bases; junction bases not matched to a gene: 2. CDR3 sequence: CASSLAGGTYNEQFF. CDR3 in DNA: TGCGCCAGCAGCTTGGCCGGGGGGACCTACAATGAGCAGTTCTTC.

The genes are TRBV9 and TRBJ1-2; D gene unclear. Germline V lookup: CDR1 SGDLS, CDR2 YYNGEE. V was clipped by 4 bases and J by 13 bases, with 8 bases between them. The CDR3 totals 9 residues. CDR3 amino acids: CASSNEGTF. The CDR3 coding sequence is TGTGCCAGCAGCAACGAGGGCACCTTC.

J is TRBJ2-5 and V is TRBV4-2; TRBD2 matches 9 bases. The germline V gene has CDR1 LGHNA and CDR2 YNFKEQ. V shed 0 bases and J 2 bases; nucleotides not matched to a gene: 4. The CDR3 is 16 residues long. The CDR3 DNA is TGTGCCAGCAGCCAAGATCCCGCGGGGGGGCAAGAGACCCAGTACTTC. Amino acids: CASSQDPAGGQETQYF.

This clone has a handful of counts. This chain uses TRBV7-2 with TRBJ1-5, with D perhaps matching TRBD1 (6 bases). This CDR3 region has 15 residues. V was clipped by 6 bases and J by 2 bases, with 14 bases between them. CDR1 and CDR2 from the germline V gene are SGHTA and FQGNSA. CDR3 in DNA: TGTGCCAGCAGGTTACAGGGTGGCGGCAATCAGCCCCAGCATTTT. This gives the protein CASRLQGGGNQPQHF. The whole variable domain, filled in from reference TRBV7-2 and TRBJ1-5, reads GAGVSQSPSNKVTEKGKDVELRCDPISGHTALYWYRQSLGQGLEFLIYFQGNSAPDKSGLPSDRFSAERTGGSVSTLTIQRTQQEDSAVYLCASRLQGGGNQPQHFGDGTRLSIL.

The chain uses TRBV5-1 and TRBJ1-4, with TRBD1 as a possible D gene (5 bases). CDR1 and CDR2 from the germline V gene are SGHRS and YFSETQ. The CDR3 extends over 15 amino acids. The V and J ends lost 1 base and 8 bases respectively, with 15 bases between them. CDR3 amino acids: CASSLSAPPGEKLFF. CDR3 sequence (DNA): TGCGCCAGCAGCTTGTCGGCTCCGCCAGGGGAAAAACTGTTTTTT.

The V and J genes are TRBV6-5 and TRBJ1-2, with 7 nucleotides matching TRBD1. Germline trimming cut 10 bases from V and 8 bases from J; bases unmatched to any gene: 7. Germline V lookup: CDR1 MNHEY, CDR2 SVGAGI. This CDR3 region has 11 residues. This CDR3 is CATSQGSGYTF. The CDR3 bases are TGTGCCACCTCACAGGGGTCCGGCTACACCTTC.

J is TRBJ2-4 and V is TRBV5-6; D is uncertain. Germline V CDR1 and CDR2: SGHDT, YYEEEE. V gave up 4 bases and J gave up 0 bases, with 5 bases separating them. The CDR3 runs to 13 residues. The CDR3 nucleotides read TGTGCCAGCAGCCCCCCAGCCAAAAACATTCAGTACTTC. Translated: CASSPPAKNIQYF.

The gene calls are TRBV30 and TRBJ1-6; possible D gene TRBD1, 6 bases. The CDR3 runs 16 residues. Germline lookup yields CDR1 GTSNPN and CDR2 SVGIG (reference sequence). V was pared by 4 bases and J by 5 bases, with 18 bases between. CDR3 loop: CAWIWGGAGDNSPLHF. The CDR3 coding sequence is TGTGCCTGGATTTGGGGGGGCGCGGGGGATAATTCACCCCTCCACTTT.

The CDR3 loop reads CASSSIAGGVYGYTF. The CDR3 DNA follows: TGTGCCAGCAGTTCCATCGCAGGGGGGGTTTATGGCTACACCTTC. The chain uses TRBV6-6 and TRBJ1-2; TRBD1 matches 7 bases. After removal of 4 bases from V and 5 bases from J, the junction contained 10 bases not matched to a gene. The CDR3 runs 15 residues. Germline V gene sequence: CDR1 MNHNY, CDR2 SVGAGI (reference sequence).

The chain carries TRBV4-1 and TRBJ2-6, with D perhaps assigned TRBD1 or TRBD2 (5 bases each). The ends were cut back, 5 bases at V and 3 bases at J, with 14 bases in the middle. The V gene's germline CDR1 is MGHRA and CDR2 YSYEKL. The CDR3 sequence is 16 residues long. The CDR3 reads CASSSREGLGANVLTF. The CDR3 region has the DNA TGCGCCAGCAGCTCCCGAGAGGGGCTTGGGGCCAACGTCCTGACTTTC.

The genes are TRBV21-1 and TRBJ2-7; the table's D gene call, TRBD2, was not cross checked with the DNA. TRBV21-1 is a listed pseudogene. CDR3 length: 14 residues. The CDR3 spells CASSPPTETYEQYF. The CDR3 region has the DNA TGTGCCAGCAGCCCTCCGACGGAGACCTACGAGCAGTACTTC.

The CDR3, as DNA: TGTGCCTGGAGTGTAAGTTCCACCTCCTACGAGCAGTACTTC. Protein: CAWSVSSTSYEQYF. This rearrangement joins TRBV30 to TRBJ2-7; no clear D gene. The V gene lost 0 bases and the J gene lost 0 bases, with 9 bases spanning the gap. The CDR3 is 14 residues long. Germline lookup yields CDR1 GTSNPN and CDR2 SVGIG (reference sequence).

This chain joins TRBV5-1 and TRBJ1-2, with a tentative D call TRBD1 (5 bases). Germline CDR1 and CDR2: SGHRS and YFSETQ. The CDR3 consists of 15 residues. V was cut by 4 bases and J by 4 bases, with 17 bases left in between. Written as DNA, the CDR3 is TGCGCCAGCAGCGCCGGGACGGGGGGACCCTATGGCTACACCTTC. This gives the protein CASSAGTGGPYGYTF.

The CDR3 region has the DNA TGTGCCAGCAGATACGATTCAGGGGCCCTGACCTACGAGCAGTACTTC. Translated: CASRYDSGALTYEQYF. The rearrangement uses TRBV7-2 and TRBJ2-7; perhaps TRBD1 as D (6 bases). The CDR3 runs to 16 residues. V shed 6 bases and J shed 2 bases, with 20 bases lying between them. Looked up from germline, CDR1 is SGHTA and CDR2 is FQGNSA.

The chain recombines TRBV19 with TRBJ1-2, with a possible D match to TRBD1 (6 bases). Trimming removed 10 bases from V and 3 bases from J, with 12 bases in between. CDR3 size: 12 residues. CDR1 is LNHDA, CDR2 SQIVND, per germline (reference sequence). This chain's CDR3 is CATIGGHYGYTF. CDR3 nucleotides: TGTGCCACCATTGGGGGCCACTATGGCTACACCTTC.

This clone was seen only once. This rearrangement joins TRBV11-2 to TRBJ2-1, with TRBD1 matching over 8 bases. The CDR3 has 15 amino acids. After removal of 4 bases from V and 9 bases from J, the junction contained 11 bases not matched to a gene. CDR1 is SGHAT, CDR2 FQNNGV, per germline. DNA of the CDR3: TGTGCCAGCAGCTCCCGGACAGGGATGGCCATTGAGCAGTTCTTC. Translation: CASSSRTGMAIEQFF.

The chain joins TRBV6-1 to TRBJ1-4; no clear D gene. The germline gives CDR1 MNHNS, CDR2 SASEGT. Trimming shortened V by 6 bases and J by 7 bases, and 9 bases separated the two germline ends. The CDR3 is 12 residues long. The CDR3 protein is CASSPGSEKLFF. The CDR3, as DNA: TGTGCCAGCAGCCCGGGGAGTGAAAAACTGTTTTTT.

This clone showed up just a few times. In DNA, the CDR3 is TGTGCCAGTAAACGGGACGGATATGAAGCTTTCTTT. Amino acids: CASKRDGYEAFF. The chain has TRBV19 and TRBJ1-1, with D perhaps matching TRBD1 (5 bases). CDR1 and CDR2 (germline): LNHDA, SQIVND (reference sequence). With 7 bases removed from V and 7 bases from J, the gap between germline ends came to 13 bases. This CDR3 contains 12 residues. Looking up the rest from reference TRBV19 and TRBJ1-1 gives the full variable domain: DGGITQSPKYLFRKEGQNVTLSCEQNLNHDAMYWYRQDPGQGLRLIYYSQIVNDFQKGDIAEGYSVSREKKESFPLTVTSAQKNPTAFYLCASKRDGYEAFFGQGTRLTVV.

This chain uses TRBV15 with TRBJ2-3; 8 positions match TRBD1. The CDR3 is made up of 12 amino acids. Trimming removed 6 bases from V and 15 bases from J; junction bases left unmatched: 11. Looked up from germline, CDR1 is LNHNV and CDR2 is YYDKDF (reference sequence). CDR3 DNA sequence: TGTGCCACCAGAAAACGGACAGGGCCATTTTATTTT. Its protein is CATRKRTGPFYF.